These 24 T cell receptor beta chains were all obtained from the same sample, sequenced in a study of metastatic and nonmetastatic thyroid tumors. TCRdb recomputed clones from the PCR reads via MiXCR. The sample lists some 12,000 clones, around 21% occurring once. Every patient underwent thyroid surgery untreated. The sequencing input was adjacent normal tissue. These receptors originate from a female donor with papillary thyroid cancer or a benign thyroid nodule (not recorded which). Some clones in this sample may be carry-over from other donors' samples.

This clone was seen repeatedly, ten times or more. The chain carries TRBV7-8 and TRBJ2-7, with D perhaps matching TRBD1 (6 bases). Germline CDR1 and CDR2: SGHVS and FQNEAQ. Trimming shortened V by 5 bases and J by 0 bases, and 14 bases separated the two germline ends. CDR3 size: 15 residues. The CDR3 sequence is CASSTPDRFSYEQYF. Written as DNA, the CDR3 is TGTGCCAGCAGCACCCCCGACAGGTTCTCCTACGAGCAGTACTTC.

On this clone itself: The junction departs from germline at one end; a sequencing error may be responsible. This CDR3 is CASGLAIEAELFF. The CDR3 nucleotides are TGTGCCAGCGGCTTAGCGATCGAGGCGGAGCTGTTTTTT. The V call is TRBV7-2, the J call TRBJ2-2, with a weak D call TRBD2 (5 bases). CDR3 size: 13 residues. Germline V lookup: CDR1 SGHTA, CDR2 FQGNSA.

The table lists this clone with many counts. This sequence joins TRBV10-3 and TRBJ1-1; D is perhaps TRBD1 (5 bases). CDR3 size: 15 residues. CDR1 is ENHRY, CDR2 SYGVKD, per germline. V lost 7 bases and J 3 bases, leaving 18 bases between the germline ends. The CDR3 coding sequence is TGTGCCATCACCCCTGGGGGGGGTAGGGACACTGAAGCTTTCTTT. Translating gives CAITPGGGRDTEAFF.

In its sample, this clone was seen many times. The V gene is TRBV30, the J gene TRBJ2-2, with a possible D match to TRBD2 (6 bases). The CDR3 length is 14 residues. Trimming cost V 7 bases and J 5 bases, with 17 bases left between them. CDR1 is GTSNPN, CDR2 SVGIG, per germline (reference sequence). The CDR3: CASTRDGGTGELFF. The CDR3 DNA is TGTGCCTCCACCCGGGACGGAGGGACCGGGGAGCTGTTTTTT.

With respect to this clone: This CDR3 is missing its conserved last phenylalanine or tryptophan, likely due to a read error. The chain uses TRBV9 and TRBJ1-3; D call uncertain. This CDR3 comprises 15 residues. Trimming shortened V by 0 bases and J by 0 bases, and 7 bases separated the two germline ends. CDR1 SGDLS and CDR2 YYNGEE come from the germline V gene. The CDR3 sequence: CASSVGHGSGNTIYC. The CDR3 coding sequence is TGTGCCAGCAGCGTAGGACACGGCTCTGGAAACACCATATATTGT.

This clone is categorized as medium-sized. The rearrangement joins TRBV19 to TRBJ1-1; TRBD1 matches at 11 bases. CDR3 length equals 14 residues. The J segment lost 10 bases and the V segment lost 7 bases, leaving 11 bases of the junction unmatched. In germline, CDR1 is LNHDA, CDR2 SQIVND (reference sequence). This CDR3 reads CASNSLGTGGLAFF. The DNA of the CDR3 is TGTGCCAGTAACTCATTGGGGACAGGGGGGTTAGCTTTCTTT.

Within the sample, this clone is medium-sized (0.01 to 0.1%). This chain links TRBV5-1 with TRBJ1-2; maybe TRBD1 (6 bases). Trimming took 2 bases from V and 5 from J, leaving 7 bases between them. The CDR3 extends over 12 amino acids. Germline V CDR1 and CDR2: SGHRS, YFSETQ. CDR3 DNA: TGCGCCAGCAGCTTCAGGGGATATGGCTACACCTTC. This codes for CASSFRGYGYTF. Filled out from reference TRBV5-1 and TRBJ1-2, the complete variable domain reads KAGVTQTPRYLIKTRGQQVTLSCSPISGHRSVSWYQQTPGQGLQFLFEYFSETQRNKGNFPGRFSGRQFSNSRSEMNVSTLELGDSALYLCASSFRGYGYTFGSGTRLTVV.

The V and J genes are TRBV5-6 and TRBJ2-7; tentative D call: TRBD2 (5 bases). The V gene's germline CDR1 is SGHDT and CDR2 YYEEEE. The CDR3 contains 13 residues. Deletions cut 6 bases from V and 5 bases from J, with 15 bases between. This CDR3 reads CASNPIASNEQYF. CDR3 DNA sequence: TGTGCCAGCAACCCCATAGCGAGCAACGAGCAGTACTTC. The variable domain in full, with the rest retrieved from reference TRBV5-6 and TRBJ2-7, is DAGVTQSPTHLIKTRGQQVTLRCSPKSGHDTVSWYQQALGQGPQFIFQYYEEEERQRGNFPDRFSGHQFPNYSSELNVNALLLGDSALYLCASNPIASNEQYFGPGTRLTVT.

This clone came up many times. With a much larger clone just one base away, this may be a read error. This chain links TRBV6-2 or TRBV6-3 with TRBJ2-3; D possibly corresponds to TRBD1 (5 bases). The CDR3 covers 12 residues. Per germline, CDR1 MNHEY and CDR2 SVGEGT. CDR3 bases: TGTGCCAGCAGTTACCCCACAGGTACGCAGTATTTT. This codes for CASSYPTGTQYF.

This clone appeared a few times. V gene TRBV12-3 or TRBV12-4 combines with J gene TRBJ2-5, with D perhaps given as TRBD1 or TRBD2 (5 bases each). The CDR3 spans 15 residues. V was clipped by 6 bases and J by 2 bases, with 16 bases between them. The DNA for the CDR3 is TGTGCCAGCAGCCCCCGGGACCAAATTCAAGAGACCCAGTACTTC. Protein: CASSPRDQIQETQYF.

This clone was detected only a few times. CDR3 protein: CASTVAVGEQFF. The CDR3 nucleotides read TGTGCCAGCACCGTGGCCGTCGGTGAGCAGTTCTTC. The V call is TRBV12-3 or TRBV12-4, the J call TRBJ2-1; no clear D. This CDR3 comprises 12 residues. Trimming removed 7 bases at V and 9 bases at J, with 13 bases between.

The chain couples TRBV7-8 to TRBJ2-7, with D perhaps TRBD1 or TRBD2 (5 bases each). Germline V lookup: CDR1 SGHVS, CDR2 FQNEAQ. The CDR3 is 16 amino acids. V gave up 2 bases and J gave up 0 bases, with 14 bases separating them. In DNA form, the CDR3 reads TGTGCCAGCAGCTTATTGATCGGGGCGAGCTCCTACGAGCAGTACTTC. Its protein product is CASSLLIGASSYEQYF.

This clone was seen repeatedly, ten times or more. The chain uses TRBV7-8 and TRBJ1-1; maybe TRBD1 (6 bases). The germline CDR1 and CDR2 sequences are SGHVS and FQNEAQ. V shed 2 bases and J shed 0 bases, with 19 bases lying between them. This CDR3 has 18 residues. In DNA form, the CDR3 reads TGTGCCAGCAGCTTATCGTTACAGGGACTCCGCATGAACACTGAAGCTTTCTTT. It is translated as CASSLSLQGLRMNTEAFF.

The CDR3 bases are TGTGCCAGCAGTTACTATAGCTCGGGAGAGCAGTACTTC. It is translated as CASSYYSSGEQYF. The chain combines TRBV6-5 with TRBJ2-7; weak D call: TRBD2 (5 bases). V shed 1 base and J shed 7 bases, with 11 bases lying between them. Germline V lookup: CDR1 MNHEY, CDR2 SVGAGI. The CDR3 is made up of 13 amino acids.

By its share, this clone is medium-sized (0.01 to 0.1%). This chain joins TRBV24-1 and TRBJ1-2, with TRBD1 identical over 7 bases. J gave up 4 bases and V 5 bases, and 3 bases lay outside the gene matches. Germline V gene lookup returns CDR1 KGHDR and CDR2 SFDVKD. The length of the CDR3 is 13 residues. The CDR3 region is CATSVRTGYGYTF. For the CDR3, the DNA is TGTGCCACCAGTGTTAGGACAGGCTATGGCTACACCTTC.

About this clone: Its ends do not fully match the called genes, so a read error is possible. The gene calls are TRBV5-1 and TRBJ2-7, with 10 nucleotides matching TRBD1. Per the germline V gene, CDR1 is SGHRS and CDR2 is YFSETQ. The CDR3 loop spans 14 amino acids. The CDR3 nucleotides are TGCGCCAGCATCTTGCGGACAGGGGGCTACGAGCAGTACTTC. Residues: CASILRTGGYEQYF. Complete variable domain (other parts from reference TRBV5-1 and TRBJ2-7): KAGVTQTPRYLIKTRGQQVTLSCSPISGHRSVSWYQQTPGQGLQFLFEYFSETQRNKGNFPGRFSGRQFSNSRSEMNVSTLELGDSALYLCASILRTGGYEQYFGPGTRLTVT.

This clone has only a few counts. V is TRBV6-5 and J is TRBJ2-1, with TRBD2 identical over 7 bases. The CDR3 runs to 18 residues. The germline V gene encodes CDR1 MNHEY and CDR2 SVGAGI. Losses at the gene ends were 6 bases for V and 4 bases for J; bases not matched to a gene: 18. CDR3 sequence: CASSRLITSVGPYNEQFF. CDR3 bases: TGTGCCAGCAGCCGCCTCATTACTAGCGTGGGTCCATACAATGAGCAGTTCTTC.

CDR3 sequence: CSASSVGNLIGLAGGLGTDTQYF. In DNA form, the CDR3 reads TGCAGTGCTAGCTCGGTCGGGAACCTAATCGGACTAGCGGGAGGGCTGGGCACAGATACGCAGTATTTT. The chain joins TRBV20-1 to TRBJ2-3; 15 bases map to TRBD2. CDR1 and CDR2 (germline): DFQATT, SNEGSKA (reference sequence). There are 23 residues in the CDR3. Trimming took 3 bases from V and 1 from J; bases not matched to a gene: 23.

This chain joins TRBV4-1 and TRBJ2-7; D unresolved. The CDR3 has 14 residues. CDR1 is MGHRA and CDR2 is YSYEKL in the germline V gene. V lost 1 base and J 0 bases, leaving 7 bases between the germline ends. In DNA, the CDR3 is TGCGCCAGCAGCCAAGGGCAGCTCTCCTACGAGCAGTACTTC. It translates to CASSQGQLSYEQYF.

This sequence joins TRBV6-5 and TRBJ1-1; the D is unclear. Looked up from germline, CDR1 is MNHEY and CDR2 is SVGAGI. The CDR3 runs to 15 residues. Trimming shortened V by 0 bases and J by 0 bases, and 8 bases separated the two germline ends. Here the CDR3 DNA reads TGTGCCAGCAGTTACTCCTGGGTTATGAACACTGAAGCTTTCTTT. Translating gives CASSYSWVMNTEAFF.

Within the sample, this clone is medium-sized. The chain recombines TRBV28 with TRBJ2-7; D unresolved. Germline loops: CDR1 MDHEN, CDR2 SYDVKM. The CDR3 extends over 14 amino acids. V lost 7 bases, J lost 0 bases, and 13 bases lay in between. DNA for the CDR3: TGTGCCAGCAATAAACAAGGGTACTCCTACGAGCAGTACTTC. It specifies CASNKQGYSYEQYF. The variable domain in full, completed from reference TRBV28 and TRBJ2-7, reads DVKVTQSSRYLVKRTGEKVFLECVQDMDHENMFWYRQDPGLGLRLIYFSYDVKMKEKGDIPEGYSVSREKKERFSLILESASTNQTSMYLCASNKQGYSYEQYFGPGTRLTVT.

This clone was seen more than once but under ten times. The chain couples TRBV27 to TRBJ2-7; D call uncertain. Between the trimmed V and J ends, which lost 3 bases and 6 bases, there was a span of 9 bases. This CDR3 contains 12 residues. The germline gives CDR1 MNHEY, CDR2 SMNVEV (reference sequence). The CDR3 protein is CASSLIRGEQYF. CDR3 nucleotide sequence: TGTGCCAGCAGTTTGATAAGAGGCGAGCAGTACTTC.

This clone was seen only a few times. The chain links TRBV28 to TRBJ2-3, with TRBD1 as a possible D gene (5 bases). Trimming left V 11 bases short and J 6 bases short, with 18 bases between. The CDR3 runs 13 residues. Germline V gene data show CDR1 as MDHEN and CDR2 as SYDVKM. CDR3 sequence (DNA): TGTGCCGTACAAGGTAGGGGCGCGGATACGCAGTATTTT. It translates to CAVQGRGADTQYF.

This clone was recorded many times. Other DNA sequences from this sample encode an identical CDR3 as well. CDR3 sequence reads: CASRRGQPDTDTQYF. DNA of the CDR3: TGCGCCAGCAGGCGGGGACAGCCCGACACAGATACGCAGTATTTT. The chain carries TRBV5-1 and TRBJ2-3; tentative D call: TRBD1 (7 bases). CDR3 length: 15 amino acids. CDR1 is SGHRS, CDR2 YFSETQ, per germline. The V gene lost 5 bases and the J gene lost 2 bases, with 15 bases spanning the gap.